The present T cell receptor beta chain was sequenced within a study of cytomegalovirus exposure and HLA in healthy donors. Study-wide findings and caveats: An Asian-associated ancestry cluster reportedly showed fewer N-insertions than the approximately 670-donor mean in a later analysis. Most TCR sequences were seen very rarely across donors, but some public TCRs occurred in many.

It was with 60 Vbeta and 13 Jbeta primers that the PCR ran. TCRdb's copy holds only in-frame clones and misses some; the assay was immunoSEQ multiplex PCR. Of some 95,000 clones detected, approximately 71% appear once; the ten largest clones hold around 15%. This CDR3 has 12 amino acids. CDR1 SGHRS and CDR2 YFSETQ come from the germline V gene. Between the trimmed V and J ends, which lost 0 bases and 10 bases, there was a span of 10 bases. With regard to this clone: Its antigen is unidentified.

The chain has TRBV5-1 and TRBJ1-1; D gene uncertain. Material: PBMCs. This clonotype was obtained from a woman aged 18-30 years in good health and CMV-seropositive. CDR3 sequence reads: CASSLDNFPAFF. The CDR3 nucleotides read TGCGCCAGCAGCTTGGACAATTTTCCAGCTTTCTTT.